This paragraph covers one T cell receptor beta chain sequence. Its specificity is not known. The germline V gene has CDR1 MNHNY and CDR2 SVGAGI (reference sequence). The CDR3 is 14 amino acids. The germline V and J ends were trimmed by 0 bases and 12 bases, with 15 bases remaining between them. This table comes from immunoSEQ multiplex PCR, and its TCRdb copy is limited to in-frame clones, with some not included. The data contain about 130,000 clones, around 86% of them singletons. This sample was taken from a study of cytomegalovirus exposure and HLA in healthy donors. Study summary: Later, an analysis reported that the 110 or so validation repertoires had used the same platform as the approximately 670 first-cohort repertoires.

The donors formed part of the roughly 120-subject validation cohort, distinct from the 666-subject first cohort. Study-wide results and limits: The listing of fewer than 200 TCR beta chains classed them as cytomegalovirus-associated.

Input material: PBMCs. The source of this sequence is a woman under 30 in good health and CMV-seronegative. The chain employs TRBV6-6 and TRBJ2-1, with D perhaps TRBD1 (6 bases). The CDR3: CASSYSMGASGQFF. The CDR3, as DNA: TGTGCCAGCAGTTACTCGATGGGGGCTAGTGGGCAGTTCTTC.